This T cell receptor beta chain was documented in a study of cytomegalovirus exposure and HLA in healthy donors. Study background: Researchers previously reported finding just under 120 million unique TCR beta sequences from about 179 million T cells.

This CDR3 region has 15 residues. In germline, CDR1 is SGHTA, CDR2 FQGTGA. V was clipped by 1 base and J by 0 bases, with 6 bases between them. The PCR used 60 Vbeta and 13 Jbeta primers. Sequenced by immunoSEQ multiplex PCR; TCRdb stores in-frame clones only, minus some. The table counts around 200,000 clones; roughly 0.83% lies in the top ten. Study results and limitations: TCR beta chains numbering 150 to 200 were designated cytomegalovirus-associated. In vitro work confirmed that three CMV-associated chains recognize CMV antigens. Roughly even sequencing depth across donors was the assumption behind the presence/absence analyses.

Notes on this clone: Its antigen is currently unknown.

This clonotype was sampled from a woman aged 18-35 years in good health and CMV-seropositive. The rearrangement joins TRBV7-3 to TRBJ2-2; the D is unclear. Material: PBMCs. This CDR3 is CASSLRQSNTGELFF. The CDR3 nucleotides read TGTGCCAGCAGCTTAAGGCAGTCGAACACCGGGGAGCTGTTTTTT.